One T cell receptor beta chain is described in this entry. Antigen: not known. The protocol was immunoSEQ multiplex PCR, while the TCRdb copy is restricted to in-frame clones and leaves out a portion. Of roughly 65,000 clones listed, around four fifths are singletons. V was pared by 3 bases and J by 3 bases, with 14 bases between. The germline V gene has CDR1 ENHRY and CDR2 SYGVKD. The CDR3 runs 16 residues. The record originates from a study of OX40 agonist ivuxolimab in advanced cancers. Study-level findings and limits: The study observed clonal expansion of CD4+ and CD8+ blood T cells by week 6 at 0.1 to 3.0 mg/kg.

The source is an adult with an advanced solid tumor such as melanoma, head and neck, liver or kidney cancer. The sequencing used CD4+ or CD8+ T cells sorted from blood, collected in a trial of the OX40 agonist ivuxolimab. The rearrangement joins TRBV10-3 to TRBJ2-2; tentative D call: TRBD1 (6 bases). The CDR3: CAISEETGIDTGELFF. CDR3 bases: TGTGCCATCAGTGAAGAAACAGGGATCGACACCGGGGAGCTGTTTTTT.